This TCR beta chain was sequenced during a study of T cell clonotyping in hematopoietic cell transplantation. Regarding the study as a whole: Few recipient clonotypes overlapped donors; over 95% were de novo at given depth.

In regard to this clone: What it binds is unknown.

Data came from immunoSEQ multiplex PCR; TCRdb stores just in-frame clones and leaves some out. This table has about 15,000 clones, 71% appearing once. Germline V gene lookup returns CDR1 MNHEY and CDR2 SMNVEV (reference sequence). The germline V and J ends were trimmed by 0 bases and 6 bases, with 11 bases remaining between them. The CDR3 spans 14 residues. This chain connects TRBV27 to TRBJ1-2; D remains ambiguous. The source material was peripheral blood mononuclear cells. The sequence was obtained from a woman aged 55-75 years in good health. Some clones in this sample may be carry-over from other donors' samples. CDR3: CASSLSGLRDGYTF. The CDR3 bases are TGTGCCAGCAGTTTATCAGGGCTGAGGGATGGCTACACCTTC.